These 22 T cell receptor beta chains were sequenced from one sample in a study of post-analysis software for immune sequencing data. cDNA libraries for TCR beta contained unique molecular identifiers. One entry per CDR3 protein results from TCRdb running MiXCR on the PCR reads. The sample yields approximately 730,000 distinct CDR3 sequences, 40% to 55% seen once. Study results and caveats: TRBV5-6, TRBV5-1 and TRBV20-1 belonged to a set of a handful of TRBV segments that were more frequent in patients than controls.

No antigen has been assigned to these receptors. Sequencing was carried out using blood. The receptors here all came from a girl aged 10 to 17 with multiple sclerosis.

The gene calls are TRBV7-3 and TRBJ1-1; 7 bases align to TRBD1. Per germline, CDR1 SGHTA and CDR2 FQGTGA. The junction had 2 bases not matched to a gene; V was cut back by 6 bases and J by 1 base. The CDR3 loop spans 13 amino acids. This CDR3 is CASSDRANTEAFF. CDR3 bases: TGTGCCAGCAGTGACAGGGCGAACACTGAAGCTTTCTTT.

The chain employs TRBV2 and TRBJ2-7, with 7 positions matching TRBD2. The closer fit of TRBJ2-5 to the DNA end suggests the J call may be wrong. Germline V gives CDR1 SNHLY, CDR2 FYNNEI. This CDR3 is 16 amino acids long. CDR3 region: CASSGDRSGAGETQYF. The CDR3 coding sequence is TGTGCCAGCAGTGGAGATCGGAGCGGAGCGGGGGAGACCCAGTACTTC.

The chain links TRBV29-1 to TRBJ2-2; perhaps TRBD1 as D (5 bases). The CDR3 is made up of 14 amino acids. The V and J ends lost 7 bases and 3 bases respectively, with 15 bases between them. In germline, CDR1 is SQVTM, CDR2 ANQGSEA. As DNA, the CDR3 is TGCAGCGCTCACCAGGGCGGATACACCGGGGAGCTGTTTTTT. It yields the protein CSAHQGGYTGELFF.

The gene calls are TRBV10-3 and TRBJ2-7, with D perhaps TRBD1 (6 bases). The V gene's germline CDR1 is ENHRY and CDR2 SYGVKD. The CDR3 sequence is 16 residues long. The V end lost 8 bases, the J end lost 3 bases, and 23 bases lay between the germline ends. CDR3 sequence (DNA): TGTGCCATCGCATCGGGCCGGACAGTAAGCCTCTACGAGCAGTACTTC. Protein sequence: CAIASGRTVSLYEQYF.

V usage is TRBV18 and J usage is TRBJ2-1; TRBD2 aligns across 11 bases. Germline values: CDR1 KGHSH, CDR2 LQKENI. This CDR3 comprises 15 residues. With V trimmed by 10 bases and J by 3 bases, 8 bases remained unmatched. For the CDR3, the DNA is TGTGCCACCCGATCGGGGACTAGCGGCTACAATGAGCAGTTCTTC. It translates to CATRSGTSGYNEQFF.

The chain combines TRBV12-3 or TRBV12-4 with TRBJ2-7; D unresolved. The CDR3 consists of 13 residues. Trimming left V 7 bases short and J 0 bases short, with 10 bases between. The CDR3 region is CASKVGVSYEQYF. The CDR3 DNA follows: TGTGCCAGCAAGGTCGGCGTCTCCTACGAGCAGTACTTC.

This clonotype has just a few counts. This chain links TRBV20-1 with TRBJ2-7; 11 bases match TRBD2. Looked up from germline, CDR1 is DFQATT and CDR2 is SNEGSKA (reference sequence). J lost 3 bases, V lost 6 bases, and 10 bases had no gene match. The CDR3 spans 15 residues. The DNA of the CDR3 is TGCAGTGCGGACCCGGGACTAGCGGAAATCTACGAGCAGTACTTC. Protein: CSADPGLAEIYEQYF.

This rearrangement joins TRBV2 to TRBJ2-5, with 13 bases lining up with TRBD2. Germline CDR1 and CDR2: SNHLY and FYNNEI. The V and J ends lost 6 bases and 4 bases, in that order; junction bases with no gene match: 8. CDR3 size: 16 residues. As DNA, the CDR3 is TGTGCCAGCAGACTAGCGGGAGGGGAAGGAGGAGAGACCCAGTACTTC. It yields the protein CASRLAGGEGGETQYF.

This clonotype was counted ten times or more. The chain recombines TRBV20-1 with TRBJ2-7; D might be TRBD1 (5 bases). The V end was cut by 3 bases, the J end by 1 base, with 10 bases between. This CDR3 has 13 residues. CDR1 DFQATT and CDR2 SNEGSKA come from the germline V gene (reference sequence). The chain's CDR3 is CSARTDSSYEQYF. The CDR3 DNA reads TGCAGTGCTAGGACCGACAGTTCCTACGAGCAGTACTTC.

The chain's CDR3 is CAWASGPSYNEQFF. Here the CDR3 DNA reads TGTGCCTGGGCTAGCGGCCCCTCCTACAATGAGCAGTTCTTC. The chain employs TRBV30 and TRBJ2-1, with 7 bases lining up with TRBD2. After removal of 5 bases from V and 0 bases from J, the junction contained 4 bases not matched to a gene. This CDR3 is 14 amino acids long. The germline V gene encodes CDR1 GTSNPN and CDR2 SVGIG (reference sequence).

The rearrangement links TRBV28 to TRBJ2-5, with 10 bases identical to TRBD2. The assigned J gene may be wrong: the sequence end matches TRBJ2-7 better. This CDR3 comprises 15 residues. Germline V gene lookup returns CDR1 MDHEN and CDR2 SYDVKM. This CDR3 reads CASSSGLAEVYEQYF. The CDR3 nucleotides read TGTGCCAGCAGTTCAGGACTAGCGGAGGTCTACGAGCAGTACTTC.

This clonotype was picked up a small number of times. The J gene is TRBJ2-1, the V gene TRBV4-3, with 9 bases matching TRBD2. V dropped 0 bases and J dropped 2; count of bases not matched to a gene: 8. Germline CDR1 and CDR2: LGHNA and YSLEER. The CDR3 contains 18 residues. The CDR3 bases are TGCGCCAGCAGCCAAGATGGCCTGGCGGGAGGGACCTACAATGAGCAGTTCTTC. The encoded protein is CASSQDGLAGGTYNEQFF.

The genes are TRBV10-3 and TRBJ2-1; D is unclear. Germline assignment: CDR1 ENHRY and CDR2 SYGVKD. The V gene lost 4 bases and the J gene lost 5 bases, with 9 bases spanning the gap. This CDR3 region has 13 residues. CDR3 in amino acids: CAISVELNNEQFF. CDR3 DNA: TGTGCCATCAGTGTGGAACTGAACAATGAGCAGTTCTTC.

This clonotype was counted only a few times. V usage is TRBV20-1 and J usage is TRBJ2-1, with 7 bases matching TRBD2. The CDR3 loop spans 15 amino acids. V trimming: 0 bases; J trimming: 5 bases; junction bases outside the gene matches: 7. Germline loops: CDR1 DFQATT, CDR2 SNEGSKA (reference sequence). The CDR3 region is CSARDPTSFHNEQFF. The CDR3 DNA reads TGCAGTGCTAGAGACCCGACTAGCTTCCACAATGAGCAGTTCTTC.

This clonotype has just a few counts. This rearrangement joins TRBV28 to TRBJ2-3; D call uncertain. CDR1 is MDHEN and CDR2 is SYDVKM in the germline V gene. This CDR3 is 13 amino acids long. The germline V and J ends were trimmed by 7 bases and 0 bases, with 8 bases remaining between them. DNA of the CDR3: TGTGCCAGCATGAAACCTAGCACAGATACGCAGTATTTT. As protein: CASMKPSTDTQYF. Full variable domain (outside the CDR3, taken from reference TRBV28 and TRBJ2-3): DVKVTQSSRYLVKRTGEKVFLECVQDMDHENMFWYRQDPGLGLRLIYFSYDVKMKEKGDIPEGYSVSREKKERFSLILESASTNQTSMYLCASMKPSTDTQYFGPGTRLTVL.

The chain couples TRBV20-1 to TRBJ2-5; the D gene is possibly TRBD2 (6 bases). CDR3 size: 15 residues. Germline V lookup: CDR1 DFQATT, CDR2 SNEGSKA (reference sequence). CDR3 loop: CGLWPIGTGSREQYF. CDR3 bases: TGCGGTCTCTGGCCCATCGGGACCGGGAGTCGAGAGCAGTACTTC.

This clonotype was seen only a few times. The chain uses TRBV15 and TRBJ1-4; D might be TRBD1 (6 bases). CDR3 length equals 14 residues. Germline CDR1 and CDR2: LNHNV and YYDKDF (reference sequence). Deletions cut 8 bases from V and 0 bases from J, with 10 bases between. The CDR3 DNA is TGTGCCACCCAACAGGGCGCAACTAATGAAAAACTGTTTTTT. Its translation: CATQQGATNEKLFF.

This chain uses TRBV29-1 with TRBJ2-1, with D maybe TRBD1 (5 bases). This CDR3 is 14 amino acids long. V lost 7 bases and J 0 bases, leaving 13 bases between the germline ends. From germline, CDR1 is SQVTM and CDR2 ANQGSEA. This CDR3 is CSAGPASSYNEQFF. DNA for the CDR3: TGCAGCGCAGGGCCGGCCTCCTCCTACAATGAGCAGTTCTTC.

The table lists this clonotype with a few counts. This chain uses TRBV20-1 with TRBJ2-7, with TRBD2 matching 12 bases. Germline V gene data show CDR1 as DFQATT and CDR2 as SNEGSKA (reference sequence). Losses at the gene ends were 1 base for V and 2 bases for J; bases not matched to a gene: 24. The CDR3 covers 22 residues. The CDR3 protein is CSARARGQSTSGRELHPYEQYF. The CDR3 nucleotides read TGCAGTGCTAGAGCTCGGGGACAGTCGACTAGCGGGAGAGAGCTCCACCCCTACGAGCAGTACTTC.

This clonotype came up once. V and J are TRBV12-3 or TRBV12-4 and TRBJ2-3, with D perhaps matching TRBD1 (5 bases). V shed 4 bases and J shed 3 bases, with 8 bases lying between them. This CDR3 is built from 13 residues. CDR3 sequence: CASSSRVTDTQYF. CDR3 sequence (DNA): TGTGCCAGCAGTTCCAGGGTGACAGATACGCAGTATTTT.

This clonotype was counted between two and nine times. This sequence joins TRBV20-1 and TRBJ2-3; no firm D call. The CDR3 has 11 residues. The V gene lost 5 bases and the J gene lost 6 bases, with 9 bases spanning the gap. Per germline, CDR1 DFQATT and CDR2 SNEGSKA (reference sequence). CDR3 DNA: TGCAGTGCTGGAAAAGAGGATACGCAGTATTTT. Encoded protein: CSAGKEDTQYF.

CDR3 in DNA: TGTGCCAGCAGTTACTTCCACCGGGATAACAACTATGGCTACACCTTC. This sequence encodes CASSYFHRDNNYGYTF. This chain uses TRBV6-5 with TRBJ1-2; the D is unclear. With 1 base removed from V and 2 bases from J, the gap between germline ends came to 14 bases. The CDR3 consists of 16 residues. Per the germline V gene, CDR1 is MNHEY and CDR2 is SVGAGI.